These 3 T cell receptor beta chains came from one sample sequenced in a study of Graves' ophthalmopathy and Graves' hyperthyroidism. Amplified TCR beta CDR3 regions were obtained using RNA transcripts as template. First-round RT-PCR with HTBI primers preceded a second-round multiplex PCR. MiXCR was run by TCRdb on the multiplex PCR reads, yielding one entry per CDR3 protein. The sample has over a million distinct CDR3 sequences, roughly 35% seen once. Sample: peripheral blood or thyroid tissue (not recorded which). The origin of the receptors is an adult man with Graves' hyperthyroidism.

The chain combines TRBV7-9 with TRBJ1-5, with unresolved D. V lost 5 bases and J 2 bases, leaving 16 bases between the germline ends. The CDR3 has 16 residues. CDR1 SEHNR and CDR2 FQNEAQ come from the germline V gene (reference sequence). The CDR3 loop reads CASSGVMRGGNQPQHF. The CDR3 DNA is TGTGCCAGCAGCGGAGTCATGCGGGGTGGCAATCAGCCCCAGCATTTT.

Many counts were recorded for this clonotype. V gene TRBV7-9 combines with J gene TRBJ1-1, with 9 bases matching TRBD1. CDR3 length equals 19 residues. The ends lost 0 bases at V and 4 bases at J; junction bases unmatched: 15. CDR1 is SEHNR and CDR2 is FQNEAQ in the germline V gene (reference sequence). CDR3: CASSLARGKRTGAPTEAFF. CDR3 bases: TGTGCCAGCAGCTTAGCGCGGGGTAAGAGGACAGGGGCGCCCACTGAAGCTTTCTTT.

This clonotype was seen only a few times. V and J are TRBV30 and TRBJ2-6, with D unresolved. Germline lookup yields CDR1 GTSNPN and CDR2 SVGIG (reference sequence). CDR3 length: 16 amino acids. V was trimmed by 0 bases and J by 0 bases, leaving 9 bases between them. CDR3 bases: TGTGCCTGGAGTGTTGAGGTGACCTCTGGGGCCAACGTCCTGACTTTC. Translating it yields CAWSVEVTSGANVLTF.